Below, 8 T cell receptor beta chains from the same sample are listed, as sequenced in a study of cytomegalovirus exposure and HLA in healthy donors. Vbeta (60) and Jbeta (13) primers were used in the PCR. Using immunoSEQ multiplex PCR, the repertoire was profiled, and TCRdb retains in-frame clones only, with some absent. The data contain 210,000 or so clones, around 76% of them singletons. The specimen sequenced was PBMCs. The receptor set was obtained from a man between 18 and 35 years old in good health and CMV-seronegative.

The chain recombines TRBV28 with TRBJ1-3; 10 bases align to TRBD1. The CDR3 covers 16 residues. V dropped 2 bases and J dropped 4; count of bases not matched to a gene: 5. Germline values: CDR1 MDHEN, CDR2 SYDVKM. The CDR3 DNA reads TGTGCCAGCAGTTTAGGGACAGGGGCAGGGGGAAACACCATATATTTT. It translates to CASSLGTGAGGNTIYF. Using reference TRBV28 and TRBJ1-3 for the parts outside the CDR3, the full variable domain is DVKVTQSSRYLVKRTGEKVFLECVQDMDHENMFWYRQDPGLGLRLIYFSYDVKMKEKGDIPEGYSVSREKKERFSLILESASTNQTSMYLCASSLGTGAGGNTIYFGEGSWLTVV.

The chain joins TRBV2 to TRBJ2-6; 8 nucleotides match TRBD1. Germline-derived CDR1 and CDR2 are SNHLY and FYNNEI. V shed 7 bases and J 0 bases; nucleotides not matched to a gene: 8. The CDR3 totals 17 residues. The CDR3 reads CASIMDRARSGANVLTF. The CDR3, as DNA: TGTGCCAGCATTATGGACAGGGCCCGCTCTGGGGCCAACGTCCTGACTTTC.

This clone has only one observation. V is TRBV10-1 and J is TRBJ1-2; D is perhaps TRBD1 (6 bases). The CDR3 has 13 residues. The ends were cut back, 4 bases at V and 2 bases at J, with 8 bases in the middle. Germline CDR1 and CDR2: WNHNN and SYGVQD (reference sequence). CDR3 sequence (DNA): TGCGCCAGCAGTGCCGGACAGAACTATGGCTACACCTTC. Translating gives CASSAGQNYGYTF.

CDR3 loop: CASSHIGLAGGGEQFF. The CDR3 region has the DNA TGCGCCAGCAGCCATATCGGACTAGCGGGAGGGGGTGAGCAGTTCTTC. The chain joins TRBV4-1 to TRBJ2-1, with 15 bases lining up with TRBD2. Germline CDR1 is MGHRA and CDR2 is YSYEKL. The V gene end was trimmed by 3 bases and the J gene end by 9 bases; junction bases not matched to a gene: 6. The CDR3 covers 16 residues.

The CDR3 loop reads CASSYRGHSGNTIYF. CDR3 DNA sequence: TGTGCCAGCAGCTATCGCGGCCACTCTGGAAACACCATATATTTT. The gene calls are TRBV5-6 and TRBJ1-3; D gene ambiguous. The CDR3 totals 15 residues. The V gene's germline CDR1 is SGHDT and CDR2 YYEEEE. Trimming removed 3 bases at V and 0 bases at J, with 10 bases between.

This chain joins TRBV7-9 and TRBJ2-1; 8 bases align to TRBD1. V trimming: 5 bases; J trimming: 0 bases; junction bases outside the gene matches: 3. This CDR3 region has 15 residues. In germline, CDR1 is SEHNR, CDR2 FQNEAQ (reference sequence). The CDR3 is CASSDQGASYNEQFF. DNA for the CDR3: TGTGCCAGCAGCGACCAGGGGGCCTCCTACAATGAGCAGTTCTTC.

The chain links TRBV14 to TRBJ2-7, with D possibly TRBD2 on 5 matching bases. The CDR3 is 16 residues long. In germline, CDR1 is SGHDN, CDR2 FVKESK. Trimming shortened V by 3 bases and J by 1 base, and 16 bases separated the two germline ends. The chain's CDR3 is CASSHAGWTGSYEQYF. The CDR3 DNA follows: TGTGCCAGCAGCCACGCGGGTTGGACTGGATCCTACGAGCAGTACTTC.

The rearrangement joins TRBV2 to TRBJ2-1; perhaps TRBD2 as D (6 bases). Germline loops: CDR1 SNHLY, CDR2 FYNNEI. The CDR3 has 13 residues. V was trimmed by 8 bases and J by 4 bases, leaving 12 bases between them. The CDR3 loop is CASEPSAYNEQFF. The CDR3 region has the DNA TGTGCCAGCGAGCCTAGCGCGTACAATGAGCAGTTCTTC.